The 16 T cell receptor beta chains reported below all come from one sample, sequenced in a study of shared clonotypes between healthy human individuals. Profiling relied on immunoSEQ multiplex PCR, and the TCRdb table lists in-frame clones only, not all of them. The sample lists some 2.1 million clones; roughly 94% were seen once. Sequencing was performed on naive CD4+ T cells sorted from blood. Subset defined: CD45RA+ positively selected. The receptor source for this set is a man between 18 and 29 years old in good health.

The chain recombines TRBV9 with TRBJ1-2; D is unclear. CDR3 length: 11 residues. The germline gives CDR1 SGDLS, CDR2 YYNGEE. Trimming took 3 bases from V and 4 from J, leaving 4 bases between them. CDR3 in DNA: TGTGCCAGCAGCGGTATCTATGGCTACACCTTC. This translates into CASSGIYGYTF.

The J gene is TRBJ1-1, the V gene TRBV5-5, with 9 bases fitting TRBD1. CDR3 length: 18 amino acids. Germline values: CDR1 SGHKS, CDR2 YYEKEE (reference sequence). V was pared by 0 bases and J by 0 bases, with 9 bases of the junction left unmatched. The CDR3 sequence is CASSLVRGQGLVNTEAFF. The CDR3 nucleotides read TGTGCCAGCAGCTTGGTGCGCGGACAGGGGCTGGTGAACACTGAAGCTTTCTTT.

The chain combines TRBV4-2 with TRBJ2-1, with 10 bases identical to TRBD2. Germline CDR1 is LGHNA and CDR2 is YNFKEQ. CDR3 length: 13 amino acids. Trimming removed 1 base from V and 15 bases from J; junction bases left unmatched: 6. The CDR3 nucleotides read TGTGCCAGCAGCCAAGTCCTAGCGGGAGACCTGTTCTTC. Translation gives CASSQVLAGDLFF.

The gene calls are TRBV2 and TRBJ1-6, with D unresolved. V dropped 3 bases and J dropped 7 bases, with 13 bases sitting between them. Germline V lookup: CDR1 SNHLY, CDR2 FYNNEI. The CDR3 contains 15 residues. CDR3 protein: CASSDQVLRNSPLHF. The CDR3 nucleotides are TGTGCCAGCAGTGATCAGGTACTGCGGAATTCACCCCTCCACTTT. The variable domain in full, with the rest retrieved from reference TRBV2 and TRBJ1-6, is EPEVTQTPSHQVTQMGQEVILRCVPISNHLYFYWYRQILGQKVEFLVSFYNNEISEKSEIFDDQFSVERPDGSNFTLKIRSTKLEDSAMYFCASSDQVLRNSPLHFGNGTRLTVT.

J is TRBJ1-6 and V is TRBV30; D is perhaps TRBD1 (6 bases). Per the germline V gene, CDR1 is GTSNPN and CDR2 is SVGIG (reference sequence). This CDR3 spans 12 amino acids. The germline V and J ends were trimmed by 6 bases and 9 bases, with 12 bases remaining between them. The DNA of the CDR3 is TGTGCCTGTAATCCAGGGGTTTCACCCCTCCACTTT. Its protein is CACNPGVSPLHF.

V is TRBV5-4 and J is TRBJ2-3; no firm D call. This CDR3 has 15 residues. V was trimmed by 1 base and J by 3 bases, leaving 12 bases between them. Germline V gives CDR1 SGHNT, CDR2 YYREEE (reference sequence). The CDR3 sequence: CASSLIIGKTDTQYF. CDR3 bases: TGTGCCAGCAGCTTGATCATCGGCAAGACAGATACGCAGTATTTT.

The V call is TRBV30, the J call TRBJ1-1; TRBD1 is a possible D gene (6 bases). Trimming shortened V by 2 bases and J by 7 bases, and 11 bases separated the two germline ends. CDR3 size: 12 residues. Germline V lookup: CDR1 GTSNPN, CDR2 SVGIG (reference sequence). The CDR3 nucleotides read TGTGCCTGGAGTCCGGGGGCGTATGAAGCTTTCTTT. This codes for CAWSPGAYEAFF. The whole variable domain, remainder taken from reference TRBV30 and TRBJ1-1, is SQTIHQWPATLVQPVGSPLSLECTVEGTSNPNLYWYRQAAGRGLQLLFYSVGIGQISSEVPQNLSASRPQDRQFILSSKKLLLSDSGFYLCAWSPGAYEAFFGQGTRLTVV.

This clone came up a few times. The genes are TRBV11-2 and TRBJ2-7, with 9 positions matching TRBD2. V lost 6 bases to trimming and J lost 7 bases; unmatched junction nucleotides: 7. The CDR3 runs 13 residues. Germline CDR1 SGHAT, CDR2 FQNNGV. The CDR3 here is CASSHSGSLEQYF. As DNA, the CDR3 is TGTGCCAGCAGTCATAGCGGGAGTTTAGAGCAGTACTTC.

The chain links TRBV29-1 to TRBJ2-3, with no clear D. Germline assignment: CDR1 SQVTM and CDR2 ANQGSEA. The CDR3 runs to 12 residues. With 3 bases removed from V and 0 bases from J, the gap between germline ends came to 4 bases. This chain's CDR3 is CSVDRSTDTQYF. In nucleotides, the CDR3 is TGCAGCGTTGACAGGAGCACAGATACGCAGTATTTT.

The chain uses TRBV27 and TRBJ1-3; D possibly corresponds to TRBD1 (6 bases). V lost 5 bases and J 1 base, leaving 12 bases between the germline ends. Germline values: CDR1 MNHEY, CDR2 SMNVEV (reference sequence). The CDR3 is made up of 15 amino acids. CDR3 nucleotides: TGTGCCAGCAGTATCACAGGGTTTTCTGGAAACACCATATATTTT. This sequence encodes CASSITGFSGNTIYF.

V gene TRBV7-9 combines with J gene TRBJ2-3, with a weak D call TRBD2 (6 bases). Between the trimmed V and J ends, which lost 3 bases and 1 base, there was a span of 8 bases. The CDR3 is 14 amino acids. The germline gives CDR1 SEHNR, CDR2 FQNEAQ (reference sequence). This CDR3 is CASSLGEGTDTQYF. CDR3 coding DNA: TGTGCCAGCAGCTTGGGGGAGGGCACAGATACGCAGTATTTT.

This sequence joins TRBV27 and TRBJ1-6; D call uncertain. Trimming shortened V by 8 bases and J by 7 bases, and 12 bases separated the two germline ends. This CDR3 contains 13 residues. CDR1 is MNHEY and CDR2 is SMNVEV in the germline V gene (reference sequence). The CDR3 DNA is TGTGCCAGCCGCCGGACCGAGAATTCACCCCTCCACTTT. Its protein is CASRRTENSPLHF.

This clone was recorded only once. This sequence joins TRBV10-2 and TRBJ1-6; D unresolved. Looked up from germline, CDR1 is WSHSY and CDR2 is SAAADI. The CDR3 loop spans 14 amino acids. V shed 4 bases and J shed 14 bases, with 18 bases lying between them. The CDR3 loop reads CASSGEGEPLALHF. Here the CDR3 DNA reads TGCGCCAGCAGTGGGGAGGGCGAACCATTGGCCCTCCACTTT.

J is TRBJ2-7 and V is TRBV7-2; possibly TRBD2 for D (5 bases). The germline V gene encodes CDR1 SGHTA and CDR2 FQGNSA. The CDR3 extends over 15 amino acids. The germline V and J ends were trimmed by 5 bases and 2 bases, with 16 bases remaining between them. CDR3 in amino acids: CASSPGTAATYEQYF. The CDR3 DNA follows: TGTGCCAGCAGCCCGGGAACAGCGGCAACCTACGAGCAGTACTTC.

This clone was counted only a few times. This sample includes further DNA sequences coding for the same CDR3. The chain has TRBV5-1 and TRBJ2-5; no definite D call. V was cut by 4 bases and J by 1 base, with 2 bases left in between. The CDR3 is 11 residues long. Germline lookup yields CDR1 SGHRS and CDR2 YFSETQ. The CDR3: CASSAQETQYF. Here the CDR3 DNA reads TGCGCCAGCAGCGCCCAAGAGACCCAGTACTTC.

The rearrangement links TRBV7-6 to TRBJ2-3; 12 bases agree with TRBD2. The germline gives CDR1 SGHVS, CDR2 FNYEAQ. Trimming at V came to 5 bases and at J to 2 bases, leaving 5 bases not matched to a gene. The CDR3 loop spans 16 amino acids. The DNA for the CDR3 is TGTGCCAGCAGCCCAAGGACTAGCGGGGCCACAGATACGCAGTATTTT. Protein: CASSPRTSGATDTQYF.